This entry describes one T cell receptor (beta chain). The target antigen is unknown. These data belong to a study of cytomegalovirus exposure and HLA in healthy donors. Overall study results and limits: The productive fraction for most TCR beta V segments was about 87% or about 30% in an earlier analysis.

Germline V gene lookup returns CDR1 MNHEY and CDR2 SVGAGI. Trimming cost V 7 bases and J 6 bases; bases outside gene matches: 10. The CDR3 runs to 14 residues. 60 Vbeta and 13 Jbeta primers were used in PCR. Sequenced by immunoSEQ multiplex PCR; TCRdb stores in-frame clones only, minus some. This table has 180,000 or so clones, around four fifths appearing once. Sequencing was carried out using PBMCs. V is TRBV6-5 and J is TRBJ1-2; TRBD1 aligns across 8 bases. This receptor was taken from a woman aged 50 to 60 in good health and CMV-seropositive. The CDR3 bases are TGTGCCAGCACCTTACAGGGGGATAAAGATGGCTACACCTTC. Translating it yields CASTLQGDKDGYTF.